This entry lists 20 T cell receptor beta chains sequenced from one sample in a study of T cells after yellow fever vaccination. TCRdb used MiXCR to reprocess the 5' RACE reads, holding one entry per CDR3 protein. Found here are 50,000 to 75,000 distinct CDR3 sequences, 5.5% to 6% of them singletons; the top ten hold roughly a third. Specimen: PBMCs, either bulk or a sorted T-cell subset (CD4+, CD8+, memory, or dextramer-sorted; not recorded which), collected on the day of the yellow fever booster vaccination. These TCRs come from a young man who received the YFV17D yellow fever vaccine.

This clonotype was seen a handful of times. CDR3 in DNA: TGCGCCAGCAGCCAAGATGTCGGGGCTTCCTACGAGCAGTACTTC. Translated, it gives CASSQDVGASYEQYF. The chain joins TRBV4-3 to TRBJ2-7; D may match TRBD1 or TRBD2 (5 bases each). V lost 0 bases, J lost 1 base, and 10 bases lay in between. This CDR3 has 15 residues. CDR1 and CDR2 from the germline V gene are LGHNA and YSLEER.

This clonotype was counted many times. V usage is TRBV7-2 and J usage is TRBJ2-7, with D perhaps TRBD1 or TRBD2 (5 bases each). V lost 1 base to trimming and J lost 3 bases, with 13 bases between them. Looked up from germline, CDR1 is SGHTA and CDR2 is FQGNSA. CDR3 length equals 15 residues. CDR3 DNA sequence: TGTGCCAGCAGCTTAGTAGGTGGGGACCTCTACGAGCAGTACTTC. The encoded protein is CASSLVGGDLYEQYF.

This clonotype has ten or more counts. The chain joins TRBV7-2 to TRBJ2-5; no clear D gene. CDR3 length equals 12 residues. V was shortened by 5 bases and J by 0 bases, with 4 bases between the two germline ends. Germline V gene lookup returns CDR1 SGHTA and CDR2 FQGNSA. For the CDR3, the DNA is TGTGCCAGCAGCGGGTACCAAGAGACCCAGTACTTC. Protein: CASSGYQETQYF.

The V call is TRBV7-6, the J call TRBJ2-5; 12 nucleotides agree with TRBD2. Germline V CDR1 and CDR2: SGHVS, FNYEAQ. Trimming took 2 bases from V and 8 from J; bases not matched to a gene: 9. This CDR3 has 16 amino acids. CDR3 DNA: TGTGCCAGCAGCTTATATCCTAGCGGGGGGGGAGAAACCCAGTACTTC. This sequence encodes CASSLYPSGGGETQYF. Based on the CDR3 plus reference TRBV7-6 and TRBJ2-5, the full variable domain is GAGVSQSPRYKVTKRGQDVALRCDPISGHVSLYWYRQALGQGPEFLTYFNYEAQQDKSGLPNDRFSAERPEGSISTLTIQRTEQRDSAMYRCASSLYPSGGGETQYFGPGTRLLVL.

This clonotype has just a few counts. The chain uses TRBV15 and TRBJ2-5; 7 bases line up with TRBD1. V shed 0 bases, J shed 4 bases, and the junction held 5 bases outside the gene matches. CDR3 length: 15 amino acids. Germline CDR1 and CDR2: LNHNV and YYDKDF (reference sequence). DNA for the CDR3: TGTGCCACCAGCAGAGATAGGGGGCGGCGAGAGACCCAGTACTTC. Amino acids: CATSRDRGRRETQYF.

This clonotype was seen at least ten times. The gene calls are TRBV6-2 or TRBV6-3 and TRBJ2-7; D is unclear. Per the germline V gene, CDR1 is MNHEY and CDR2 is SVGEGT. V lost 2 bases to trimming and J lost 2 bases, with 16 bases between them. This CDR3 has 16 amino acids. The CDR3 protein is CASSYAEVIMPYEQYV. Here the CDR3 DNA reads TGTGCCAGCAGTTACGCTGAGGTTATCATGCCCTACGAGCAGTACGTC.

In its sample, this clonotype was seen many times. The DNA of the CDR3 is TGTGCCAGCTCACCACCCTCTGCACCGGGAAACATTCAGTACTTC. It codes for CASSPPSAPGNIQYF. The rearrangement joins TRBV18 to TRBJ2-4, with D hard to call. Looked up from germline, CDR1 is KGHSH and CDR2 is LQKENI. The CDR3 is 15 amino acids. V was trimmed by 0 bases and J by 6 bases, leaving 12 bases between them.

This clonotype was seen many times. The gene calls are TRBV29-1 and TRBJ2-7; perhaps D is TRBD1 or TRBD2 (5 bases each). The CDR3 sequence is 12 residues long. Germline V gene data show CDR1 as SQVTM and CDR2 as ANQGSEA. Trimming took off 4 bases at V and 5 bases at J, with 12 bases between the two ends. Here the CDR3 reads CSVAWGTDEQYV. CDR3 coding DNA: TGCAGCGTTGCTTGGGGGACGGACGAGCAGTACGTC.

This clonotype was detected many times. V is TRBV9 and J is TRBJ1-1; D possibly corresponds to TRBD1 (5 bases). Germline V gives CDR1 SGDLS, CDR2 YYNGEE. The CDR3 loop spans 15 amino acids. The V end lost 0 bases, the J end lost 4 bases, and 13 bases lay between the germline ends. Here the CDR3 reads CASSVDGAIGTEAFF. CDR3 DNA sequence: TGTGCCAGCAGCGTAGACGGGGCTATAGGCACTGAAGCTTTCTTT.

This clonotype has a handful of counts. The chain links TRBV6-5 to TRBJ1-6; D is perhaps TRBD1 (5 bases). Per germline, CDR1 MNHEY and CDR2 SVGAGI. Trimming took 8 bases from V and 8 from J, leaving 13 bases between them. This CDR3 has 13 amino acids. This chain's CDR3 is CASARGNDSPLHF. CDR3 nucleotide sequence: TGTGCCAGCGCCCGGGGGAACGATTCACCCCTCCACTTT.

As concerns this clonotype: At one end the junction does not follow the germline gene, possibly because of a read error. The genes are TRBV5-1 and TRBJ2-3; 10 bases line up with TRBD2. This CDR3 is built from 18 residues. The V gene's germline CDR1 is SGHRS and CDR2 YFSETQ. CDR3 protein: CASSILGLGLAITDTQYF. In DNA form, the CDR3 reads TGTGCCAGCAGCATACTTGGGCTGGGACTAGCGATTACAGATACGCAGTATTTT.

The chain employs TRBV11-3 and TRBJ2-1, with a tentative D call TRBD2 (6 bases). The CDR3 has 14 residues. Trimming cost V 3 bases and J 0 bases, with 6 bases left between them. Germline V gives CDR1 SGHNT, CDR2 YENEEA. The DNA of the CDR3 is TGTGCCAGCAGCTTTAGCGGCTCCTACAATGAGCAGTTCTTC. This encodes CASSFSGSYNEQFF.

This clonotype showed up many times. The genes are TRBV7-9 and TRBJ1-1; possible D gene TRBD1, 5 bases. V shed 4 bases and J shed 4 bases, with 10 bases lying between them. The germline CDR1 and CDR2 sequences are SEHNR and FQNEAQ (reference sequence). The CDR3 extends over 13 amino acids. The chain's CDR3 is CASSSQGATEAFF. In nucleotides, the CDR3 is TGTGCCAGCAGCTCCCAGGGTGCCACTGAAGCTTTCTTT.

This clonotype was counted between two and nine times. V gene TRBV5-1 combines with J gene TRBJ1-4; a weak D match, TRBD1 (6 bases). Germline assignment: CDR1 SGHRS and CDR2 YFSETQ. The CDR3 is 14 residues long. Deletions cut 6 bases from V and 5 bases from J, with 14 bases between. The CDR3 bases are TGCGCCAGCAATCCGGCAGGGGCGAATGAAAAACTGTTTTTT. This codes for CASNPAGANEKLFF. The full variable domain, its missing parts supplied by reference TRBV5-1 and TRBJ1-4, is KAGVTQTPRYLIKTRGQQVTLSCSPISGHRSVSWYQQTPGQGLQFLFEYFSETQRNKGNFPGRFSGRQFSNSRSEMNVSTLELGDSALYLCASNPAGANEKLFFGSGTQLSVL.

Ten or more counts support this clonotype. This rearrangement joins TRBV20-1 to TRBJ2-3; D is ambiguous. Germline loops: CDR1 DFQATT, CDR2 SNEGSKA (reference sequence). V shed 7 bases and J shed 0 bases, with 11 bases lying between them. CDR3 length: 13 amino acids. CDR3 in DNA: TGCAGTGAGCACCGGGTCAGCACAGATACGCAGTATTTT. It specifies CSEHRVSTDTQYF.

As for this clonotype: The junction does not match germline at one end; this may be a read error. V usage is TRBV15 and J usage is TRBJ2-6, with D possibly matching TRBD1 (8 bases). Germline V gives CDR1 LNHNV, CDR2 YYDKDF (reference sequence). The CDR3 totals 16 residues. The CDR3 reads CSTSGTGFSGANVLTF. In nucleotides, the CDR3 is TGTTCCACCAGCGGGACAGGTTTCTCTGGGGCCAACGTCCTGACTTTC. The full variable domain, rest sourced from reference TRBV15 and TRBJ2-6, is DAMVIQNPRYQVTQFGKPVTLSCSQTLNHNVMYWYQQKSSQAPKLLFHYYDKDFNNEADTPDNFQSRRPNTSFCFLDIRSPGLGDTAMYLCSTSGTGFSGANVLTFGAGSRLTVL.

This clonotype was detected ten times or more. V and J are TRBV12-3 or TRBV12-4 and TRBJ2-1; D remains ambiguous. CDR3 length equals 14 residues. V lost 3 bases to trimming and J lost 0 bases, with 6 bases between them. The CDR3 DNA reads as TGTGCCAGCAGTTTGGTTAGCTCCTACAATGAGCAGTTCTTC. Protein sequence: CASSLVSSYNEQFF.

The genes are TRBV10-3 and TRBJ1-2; D might be TRBD1 (5 bases). Germline-derived CDR1 and CDR2 are ENHRY and SYGVKD. The CDR3 length is 12 residues. The V and J ends lost 5 bases and 8 bases respectively, with 12 bases between them. The CDR3 DNA is TGTGCCATCAGTCCAGGGTCAGACGGCTACACCTTC. Its translation: CAISPGSDGYTF.

This clonotype was counted a few times. The chain has TRBV19 and TRBJ1-5; possible D gene TRBD1, 5 bases. The V and J ends lost 4 bases and 8 bases respectively, with 12 bases between them. The CDR3 has 13 amino acids. Per the germline V gene, CDR1 is LNHDA and CDR2 is SQIVND (reference sequence). The CDR3 region is CASSRRDREPQHF. CDR3 bases: TGTGCCAGTAGTAGGCGGGACCGAGAGCCCCAGCATTTT.

This clonotype was recorded a few times. The chain carries TRBV11-2 and TRBJ2-7; 10 bases are a match to TRBD2. This CDR3 has 15 residues. CDR1 and CDR2 from the germline V gene are SGHAT and FQNNGV. V was clipped by 2 bases and J by 1 base; unmatched bases: 2. The CDR3 coding sequence is TGTGCCAGCAGCTTAACTAGCGGGGCTTCCTACGAGCAGTACGTC. It is translated as CASSLTSGASYEQYV.